Included here is one T cell receptor beta chain sequence, with context. The protocol was immunoSEQ multiplex PCR, while the TCRdb copy is restricted to in-frame clones and leaves out a portion. The sample shows about 44,000 clones, less than 75% of them seen only once. The J segment lost 8 bases and the V segment lost 5 bases, leaving 9 bases of the junction unmatched. CDR3 length: 14 amino acids. Germline V gene sequence: CDR1 SEHNR, CDR2 FQNEAQ (reference sequence). The time point was: cycle 4 day 1 (C4D1), after 6 weeks of nivolumab. Every patient experienced relapse after autologous stem cell transplantation, and brentuximab vedotin exposure varied. Best responses were complete response, partial response or progressive disease. The data belong to a study of PD-1 blockade in classical Hodgkin lymphoma. About the research overall: Administration of nivolumab to patients was at 3 mg/kg intravenously every 2 weeks.

The TCR originated in a human donor with classical Hodgkin lymphoma. The starting material was peripheral blood mononuclear cells (PBMCs), obtained before the fourth cycle of nivolumab. The chain recombines TRBV7-9 with TRBJ1-2; 9 bases fit TRBD1. Here the CDR3 reads CASSQGQGSEGYTF. CDR3 sequence (DNA): TGTGCCAGCAGCCAGGGACAGGGATCAGAGGGCTACACCTTC. Full variable domain (outside the CDR3, taken from reference TRBV7-9 and TRBJ1-2): DTGVSQNPRHKITKRGQNVTFRCDPISEHNRLYWYRQTLGQGPEFLTYFQNEAQLEKSRLLSDRFSAERPKGSFSTLEIQRTEQGDSAMYLCASSQGQGSEGYTFGSGTRLTVV.